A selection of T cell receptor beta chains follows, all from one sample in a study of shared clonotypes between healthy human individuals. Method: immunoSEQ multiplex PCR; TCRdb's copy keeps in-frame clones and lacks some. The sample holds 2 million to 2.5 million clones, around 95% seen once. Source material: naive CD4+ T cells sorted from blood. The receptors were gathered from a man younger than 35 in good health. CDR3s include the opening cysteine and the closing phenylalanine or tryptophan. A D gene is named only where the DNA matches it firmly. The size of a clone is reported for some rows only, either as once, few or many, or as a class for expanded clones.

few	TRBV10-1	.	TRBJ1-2	CATISGWNGYTF	TGCGCCACCATATCAGGTTGGAATGGCTACACCTTC
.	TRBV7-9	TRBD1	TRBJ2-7	CASSLGTVPYEQYF	TGTGCCAGCAGCTTGGGGACAGTGCCCTACGAGCAGTACTTC
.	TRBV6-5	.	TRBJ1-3	CASSSSALGGNTIYF	TGTGCCAGCAGCTCCAGTGCTCTGGGGGGAAACACCATATATTTT
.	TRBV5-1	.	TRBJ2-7	CASSLDGGYEQYF	TGCGCCAGCAGCTTGGATGGGGGGTACGAGCAGTACTTC
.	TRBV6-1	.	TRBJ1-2	CASSEGRGYTF	TGTGCCAGCAGTGAAGGGCGCGGCTACACCTTC
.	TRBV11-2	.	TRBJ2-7	CASSLQEGLRYEQYF	TGTGCCAGCAGCTTACAGGAGGGCTTAAGGTACGAGCAGTACTTC
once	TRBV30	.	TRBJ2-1	CAWTRTGGSSLYNEQFF	TGTGCCTGGACCCGGACAGGAGGGTCGTCGTTGTACAATGAGCAGTTCTTC
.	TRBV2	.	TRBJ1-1	CASSVWQGGTEAFF	TGTGCCAGCAGTGTATGGCAGGGTGGTACTGAAGCTTTCTTT
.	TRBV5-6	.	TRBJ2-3	CASRETGGTDTQYF	TGTGCCAGCCGGGAGACGGGCGGCACAGATACGCAGTATTTT
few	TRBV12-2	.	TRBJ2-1	CASRLLAEGTKSHNEQFF	TGTGCAAGTCGCTTACTAGCAGAAGGGACTAAGTCACACAATGAGCAGTTCTTC
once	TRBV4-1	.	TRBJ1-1	CASSQVGSLNTEAFF	TGCGCCAGCAGCCAAGTAGGGAGCCTGAACACTGAAGCTTTCTTT
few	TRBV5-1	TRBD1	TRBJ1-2	CASSRDRANYGYTF	TGCGCCAGCAGCCGGGACAGAGCTAACTATGGCTACACCTTC
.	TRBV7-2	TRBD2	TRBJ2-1	CASSLGLAGGDEQFF	TGTGCCAGCAGCTTAGGACTAGCGGGAGGGGATGAGCAGTTCTTC
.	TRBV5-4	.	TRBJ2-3	CASSLVVSVAGTDTQYF	TGTGCCAGCAGCTTGGTCGTATCCGTGGCTGGCACAGATACGCAGTATTTT
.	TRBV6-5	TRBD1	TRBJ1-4	CASNQGAGEKLFF	TGTGCCAGCAACCAGGGGGCGGGTGAAAAACTGTTTTTT
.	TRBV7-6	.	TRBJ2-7	CASRTVGMVEQYF	TGTGCCAGCAGGACGGTGGGAATGGTCGAGCAGTACTTC
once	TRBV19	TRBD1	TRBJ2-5	CASSIGTGGETQYF	TGTGCCAGTAGTATCGGGACAGGGGGAGAGACCCAGTACTTC
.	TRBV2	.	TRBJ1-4	CASSPFIATNEKLFF	TGTGCCAGCAGCCCGTTTATAGCAACTAATGAAAAACTGTTTTTT
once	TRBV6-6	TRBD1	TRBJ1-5	CASIRTGSSNQPQHF	TGTGCCAGCATCCGGACAGGTTCCAGCAATCAGCCCCAGCATTTT
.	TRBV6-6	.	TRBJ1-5	CATSGDYSNQPQHF	TGTGCCACCTCAGGGGATTATAGCAATCAGCCCCAGCATTTT